A single sample is the source of the 12 T cell receptor beta chains below, sequenced in a study of shared clonotypes between healthy human individuals. Some clones are missing from TCRdb's copy, which holds only in-frame ones; the method was immunoSEQ multiplex PCR. The table includes about 2.2 million clones, just over 90% detected once. Naive CD8 cells, CD45RO-negative and positively selected for CCR7, excluded terminally differentiated effector memory CD45RA+ cells. The sample taken for sequencing was naive CD8+ T cells from PBMCs. The receptor set was obtained from a man aged 18 to 29 in good health. Some clones in this sample may be carry-over from other donors' samples.

The chain has TRBV7-8 and TRBJ2-1; no firm D call. Germline V CDR1 and CDR2: SGHVS, FQNEAQ. Trimming took 7 bases from V and 0 from J, leaving 7 bases between them. The CDR3 has 13 residues. CDR3 in DNA: TGTGCCAGCATGGGTCGCTCCTACAATGAGCAGTTCTTC. Encoded protein: CASMGRSYNEQFF.

V and J are TRBV14 and TRBJ1-4, with D unresolved. Germline CDR1 SGHDN, CDR2 FVKESK. V lost 2 bases and J lost 4, with 17 bases in between. The CDR3 has 17 amino acids. CDR3 amino acids: CASSQRFGNRGNEKLFF. DNA of the CDR3: TGTGCCAGCAGCCAAAGGTTCGGGAATCGGGGTAATGAAAAACTGTTTTTT.

This chain connects TRBV7-6 to TRBJ1-5; a possible D gene is TRBD1 (5 bases). Trimming pared 2 bases from V and 11 bases from J, leaving 13 bases between. Germline loops: CDR1 SGHVS, CDR2 FNYEAQ. The CDR3 spans 13 residues. For the CDR3, the DNA is TGTGCCAGCAGCTTATCGGGGCCCCGGGCCCAGCATTTT. It encodes CASSLSGPRAQHF. The full variable domain, its missing parts supplied by reference TRBV7-6 and TRBJ1-5, is GAGVSQSPRYKVTKRGQDVALRCDPISGHVSLYWYRQALGQGPEFLTYFNYEAQQDKSGLPNDRFSAERPEGSISTLTIQRTEQRDSAMYRCASSLSGPRAQHFGDGTRLSIL.

This clone is a singleton in its sample. The V gene is TRBV21-1, the J gene TRBJ1-2; TRBD1, the table's D call, was not compared with the DNA. TRBV21-1 is described as a pseudogene. The CDR3 totals 15 residues. The CDR3 here is CASSKVSGPQNGYTF. The CDR3 DNA is TGTGCCAGCAGCAAAGTCTCAGGGCCTCAAAATGGCTACACCTTC.

The rearrangement joins TRBV29-1 to TRBJ2-7; 8 bases match TRBD2. From germline, CDR1 is SQVTM and CDR2 ANQGSEA. Trimming cost V 6 bases and J 4 bases; bases outside gene matches: 11. The CDR3 totals 14 residues. The CDR3 DNA reads as TGCAGCGTATCCTCCGGGACTAGACCTTACGAGCAGTACTTC. Encoded protein: CSVSSGTRPYEQYF.

This clone is a singleton in its sample. This chain connects TRBV2 to TRBJ2-5; 7 nucleotides match TRBD2. V gave up 6 bases and J gave up 5 bases; unmatched junction bases: 12. Per the germline V gene, CDR1 is SNHLY and CDR2 is FYNNEI. The CDR3 runs 15 residues. The CDR3 coding sequence is TGTGCCAGCAGCGGGCTAGCGGCTGTCCGGGAGACCCAGTACTTC. Protein: CASSGLAAVRETQYF.

This chain connects TRBV6-1 to TRBJ1-1; D is perhaps TRBD1 (6 bases). CDR3 length equals 14 residues. Germline-derived CDR1 and CDR2 are MNHNS and SASEGT. V gave up 7 bases and J gave up 0 bases, with 12 bases separating them. Here the CDR3 reads CASTDSILNTEAFF. DNA of the CDR3: TGTGCCAGCACGGACAGTATTTTGAACACTGAAGCTTTCTTT.

Points on this clone: Other DNA sequences in the sample encode the same CDR3. The genes are TRBV5-6 and TRBJ2-7; a possible D gene is TRBD2 (6 bases). Trimming removed 3 bases at V and 0 bases at J, with 7 bases between. Germline-derived CDR1 and CDR2 are SGHDT and YYEEEE. The CDR3 sequence is 13 residues long. The CDR3 nucleotides read TGTGCCAGCAGCTGGGACTCCTCCTACGAGCAGTACTTC. Protein: CASSWDSSYEQYF.

V usage is TRBV13 and J usage is TRBJ2-1, with D unresolved. V was trimmed by 1 base and J by 0 bases, leaving 10 bases between them. The CDR3 is 16 residues long. Germline V gene sequence: CDR1 PRHDT, CDR2 FYEKMQ (reference sequence). In nucleotides, the CDR3 is TGTGCCAGCAGCTTAGTGGGGTTTAGCTCCTACAATGAGCAGTTCTTC. Residues: CASSLVGFSSYNEQFF.

J is TRBJ2-2 and V is TRBV7-6; D assignment may be TRBD1 or TRBD2 (6 bases each). This CDR3 is built from 16 residues. From germline, CDR1 is SGHVS and CDR2 FNYEAQ. Trimming shortened V by 5 bases and J by 1 base, and 14 bases separated the two germline ends. In DNA form, the CDR3 reads TGTGCCAGCAGCCCATGGAGGGGACAGAACACCGGGGAGCTGTTTTTT. Its protein is CASSPWRGQNTGELFF.

This sequence joins TRBV19 and TRBJ1-4; 7 positions agree with TRBD1. The CDR3 has 16 amino acids. With 5 bases clipped from V and 3 bases from J, the junction kept 9 bases outside the gene matches. Germline CDR1 reads LNHDA; CDR2 reads SQIVND (reference sequence). CDR3 sequence (DNA): TGTGCCAGTAGTTCCCGACAGGGAGGAGCTAATGAAAAACTGTTTTTT. It yields the protein CASSSRQGGANEKLFF.

The chain links TRBV4-2 to TRBJ2-1; D may be TRBD1 (8 bases). The germline V gene encodes CDR1 LGHNA and CDR2 YNFKEQ. Trimming removed 4 bases from V and 8 bases from J, with 18 bases in between. There are 15 residues in the CDR3. CDR3 loop: CASSPGTGLEDEQFF. In nucleotides, the CDR3 is TGTGCCAGCAGCCCGGGGACAGGACTAGAGGATGAGCAGTTCTTC.